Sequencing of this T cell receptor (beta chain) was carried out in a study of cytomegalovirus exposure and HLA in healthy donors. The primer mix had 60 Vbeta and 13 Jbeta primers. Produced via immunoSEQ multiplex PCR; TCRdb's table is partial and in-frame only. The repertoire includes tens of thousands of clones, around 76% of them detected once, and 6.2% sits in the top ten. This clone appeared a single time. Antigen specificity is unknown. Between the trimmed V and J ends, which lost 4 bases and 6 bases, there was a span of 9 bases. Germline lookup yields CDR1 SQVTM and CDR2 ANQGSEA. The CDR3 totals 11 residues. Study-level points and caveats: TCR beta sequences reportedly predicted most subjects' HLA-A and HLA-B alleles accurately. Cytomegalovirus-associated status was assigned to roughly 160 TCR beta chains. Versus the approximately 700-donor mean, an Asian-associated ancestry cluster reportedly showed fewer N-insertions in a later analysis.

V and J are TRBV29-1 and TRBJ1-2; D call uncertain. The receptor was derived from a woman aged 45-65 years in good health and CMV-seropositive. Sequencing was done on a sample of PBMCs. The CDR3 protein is CSVVWANGYTF. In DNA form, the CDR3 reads TGCAGCGTTGTGTGGGCGAATGGCTACACCTTC.